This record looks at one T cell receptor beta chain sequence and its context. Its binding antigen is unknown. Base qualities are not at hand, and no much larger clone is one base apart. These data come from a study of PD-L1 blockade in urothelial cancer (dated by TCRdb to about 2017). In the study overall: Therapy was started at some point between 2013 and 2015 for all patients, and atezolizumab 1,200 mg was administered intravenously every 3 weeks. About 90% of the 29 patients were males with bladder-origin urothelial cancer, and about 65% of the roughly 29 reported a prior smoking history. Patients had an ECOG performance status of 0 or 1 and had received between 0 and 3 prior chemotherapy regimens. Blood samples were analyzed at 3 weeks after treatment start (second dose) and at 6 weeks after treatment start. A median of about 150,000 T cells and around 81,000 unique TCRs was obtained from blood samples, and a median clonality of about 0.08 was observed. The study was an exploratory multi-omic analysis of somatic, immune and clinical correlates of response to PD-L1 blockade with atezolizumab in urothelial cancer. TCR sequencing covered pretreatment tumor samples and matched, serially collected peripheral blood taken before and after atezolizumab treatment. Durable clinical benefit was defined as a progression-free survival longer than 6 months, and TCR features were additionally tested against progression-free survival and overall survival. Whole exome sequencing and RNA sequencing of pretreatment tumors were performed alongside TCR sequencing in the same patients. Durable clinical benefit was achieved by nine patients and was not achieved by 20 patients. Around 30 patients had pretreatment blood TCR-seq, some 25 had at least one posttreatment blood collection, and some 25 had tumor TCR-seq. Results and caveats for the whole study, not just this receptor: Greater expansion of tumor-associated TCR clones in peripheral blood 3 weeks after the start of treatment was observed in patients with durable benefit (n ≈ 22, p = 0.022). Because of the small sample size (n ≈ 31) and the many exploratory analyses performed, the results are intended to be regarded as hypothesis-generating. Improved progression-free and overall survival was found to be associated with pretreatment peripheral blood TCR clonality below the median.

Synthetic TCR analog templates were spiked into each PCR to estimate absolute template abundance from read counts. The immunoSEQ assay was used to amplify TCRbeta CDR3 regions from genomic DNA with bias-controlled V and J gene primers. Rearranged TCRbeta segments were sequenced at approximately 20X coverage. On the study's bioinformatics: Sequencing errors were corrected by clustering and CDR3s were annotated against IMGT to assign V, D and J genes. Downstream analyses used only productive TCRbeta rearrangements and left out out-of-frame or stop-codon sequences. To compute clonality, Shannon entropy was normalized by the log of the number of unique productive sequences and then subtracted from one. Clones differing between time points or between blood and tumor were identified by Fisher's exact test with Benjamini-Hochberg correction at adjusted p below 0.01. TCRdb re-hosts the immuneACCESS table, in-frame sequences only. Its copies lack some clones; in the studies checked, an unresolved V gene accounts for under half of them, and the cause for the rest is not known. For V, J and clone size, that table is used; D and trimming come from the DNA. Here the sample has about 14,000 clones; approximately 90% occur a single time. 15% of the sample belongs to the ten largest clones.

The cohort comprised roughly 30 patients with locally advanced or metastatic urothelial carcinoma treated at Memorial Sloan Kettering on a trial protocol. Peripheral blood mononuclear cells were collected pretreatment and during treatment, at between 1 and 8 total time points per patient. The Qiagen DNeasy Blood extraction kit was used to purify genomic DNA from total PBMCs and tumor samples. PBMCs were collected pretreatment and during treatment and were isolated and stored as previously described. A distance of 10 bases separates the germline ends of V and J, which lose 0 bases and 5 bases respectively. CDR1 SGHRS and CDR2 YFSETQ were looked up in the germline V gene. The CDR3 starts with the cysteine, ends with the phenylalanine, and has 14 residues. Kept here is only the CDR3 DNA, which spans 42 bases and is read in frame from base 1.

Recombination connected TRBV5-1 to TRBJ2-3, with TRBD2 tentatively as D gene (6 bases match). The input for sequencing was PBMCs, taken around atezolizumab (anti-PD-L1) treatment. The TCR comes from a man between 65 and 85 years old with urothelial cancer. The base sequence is TGCGCCAGCAGCTTGGCGCGGGGAGGAGATACGCAGTATTTT. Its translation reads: CASSLARGGDTQYF.